This passage covers 10 T cell receptor beta chains from one sample sequenced in a study of blood T cell repertoires in COVID-19. The data were produced by immunoSEQ multiplex PCR, yet TCRdb's version contains in-frame clones alone and is incomplete. The repertoire holds approximately 300,000 clones, more than 75% seen once, with 5.3% in the top ten. Sequenced input: PBMCs or T cells enriched from blood (not recorded which). These receptors all stem from a young woman who had recovered from COVID-19.

The rearrangement joins TRBV7-2 to TRBJ1-1; 9 nucleotides line up with TRBD1. Losses at the gene ends were 0 bases for V and 4 bases for J; bases not matched to a gene: 0. The CDR3 runs to 14 residues. Germline CDR1 and CDR2: SGHTA and FQGNSA. CDR3 DNA sequence: TGTGCCAGCAGCTTAGCGGGACAGGGCACTGAAGCTTTCTTT. Translating gives CASSLAGQGTEAFF.

This clone was found once. The chain has TRBV27 and TRBJ2-2, with D uncertain. The CDR3 is made up of 15 amino acids. CDR1 and CDR2 from the germline V gene are MNHEY and SMNVEV (reference sequence). Deletions cut 0 bases from V and 1 base from J, with 6 bases between. CDR3 in amino acids: CASSLSYRNTGELFF. CDR3 nucleotides: TGTGCCAGCAGTTTATCCTACAGGAACACCGGGGAGCTGTTTTTT.

The gene calls are TRBV5-1 and TRBJ2-7, with 12 bases aligning to TRBD1. The V segment lost 4 bases and the J segment 3 bases; nucleotides outside the gene matches: 14. CDR3 length: 18 residues. CDR1 SGHRS and CDR2 YFSETQ come from the germline V gene. The CDR3 region has the DNA TGCGCCAGCAGCACTGGGCACGGGACAGGGGGCTTGGTCTACGAGCAGTACTTC. Its protein is CASSTGHGTGGLVYEQYF.

The chain couples TRBV6-5 to TRBJ1-1; no clear D gene. Between the trimmed V and J ends, which lost 5 bases and 8 bases, there was a span of 9 bases. Germline V lookup: CDR1 MNHEY, CDR2 SVGAGI. This CDR3 spans 11 amino acids. The chain's CDR3 is CASSRPGEAFF. The CDR3 nucleotides are TGTGCCAGCAGTAGACCGGGGGAAGCTTTCTTT.

The chain has TRBV10-2 and TRBJ2-4; a weak D match, TRBD1 (6 bases). The CDR3 contains 14 residues. Per the germline V gene, CDR1 is WSHSY and CDR2 is SAAADI. Trimming stripped 5 bases from V and 4 bases from J, with 12 bases between. CDR3 in amino acids: CASSPDRIKNIQYF. Written as DNA, the CDR3 is TGCGCCAGCAGTCCTGACAGGATTAAAAACATTCAGTACTTC.

V and J are TRBV27 and TRBJ1-5; no definite D call. With 6 bases removed from V and 2 bases from J, the gap between germline ends came to 11 bases. This CDR3 is 14 amino acids long. Looked up from germline, CDR1 is MNHEY and CDR2 is SMNVEV (reference sequence). CDR3 bases: TGTGCCAGCAGCCCGGTGGGAGGCAATCAGCCCCAGCATTTT. Residues: CASSPVGGNQPQHF.

The chain recombines TRBV7-2 with TRBJ2-1; 8 bases line up with TRBD2. CDR1 and CDR2 from the germline V gene are SGHTA and FQGNSA. The CDR3 is 21 residues long. Trimming removed 0 bases from V and 0 bases from J; junction bases left unmatched: 16. The CDR3 DNA sequence: TGTGCCAGCAGCTTAGCGCCACCGGGACTAGAGGAAATTCGCTCCTACAATGAGCAGTTCTTC. The encoded protein is CASSLAPPGLEEIRSYNEQFF.

V is TRBV20-1 and J is TRBJ2-1, with 9 positions matching TRBD1. The CDR3 is 14 amino acids. The V gene end was trimmed by 3 bases and the J gene end by 5 bases; junction bases not matched to a gene: 5. Germline V gene sequence: CDR1 DFQATT, CDR2 SNEGSKA (reference sequence). CDR3 DNA sequence: TGCAGTGCTAGTAGGGACAGGGTGAACAATGAGCAGTTCTTC. It specifies CSASRDRVNNEQFF.

V and J are TRBV25-1 and TRBJ2-7, with D maybe TRBD2 (6 bases). The germline V gene encodes CDR1 MGHDK and CDR2 SYGVNS. The V and J ends lost 8 bases and 2 bases respectively, with 13 bases between them. The length of the CDR3 is 13 residues. The CDR3 bases are TGTGCCAGCGTCGGAGGGATCACCTACGAGCAGTACTTC. Residues: CASVGGITYEQYF.

The CDR3 is CASSVASDREVYNYGYTF. The CDR3, as DNA: TGTGCCAGCAGCGTAGCCTCGGACAGGGAAGTTTATAACTATGGCTACACCTTC. The chain recombines TRBV9 with TRBJ1-2, with TRBD1 identical over 8 bases. This CDR3 comprises 18 residues. CDR1 is SGDLS, CDR2 YYNGEE, per germline. The J segment lost 1 base and the V segment lost 0 bases, leaving 11 bases of the junction unmatched.